The 12 T cell receptor beta chains reported below all come from one sample, sequenced in a study of regulatory T cells in long-lasting Graves disease. The sample's time point: newly diagnosed GD, antithyroid drugs for less than 3 months. PBMCs were the source of the RNA used for TCR sequencing. HTBI primers from iRepertoire and Arm-PCR of CDR3 regions yielded the TCR beta libraries. TCRdb recomputed calls from the multiplex PCR reads with MiXCR, one row per CDR3 protein. In the table there are about 320,000 distinct CDR3 sequences, roughly 18% of which are singletons. The input for sequencing was peripheral blood mononuclear cells (PBMCs), taken at new diagnosis, from a patient treated with antithyroid drugs. The source of these receptors is a female donor with Graves disease.

The chain joins TRBV27 to TRBJ2-5; TRBD2 matches 15 bases. The CDR3 is 17 amino acids. In germline, CDR1 is MNHEY, CDR2 SMNVEV (reference sequence). The V segment lost 8 bases and the J segment 5 bases; nucleotides outside the gene matches: 12. CDR3 nucleotides: TGTGCCAGCCGCAAGGCGGGACTAGCGGGAGGTAGGGAGACCCAGTACTTC. Translating it yields CASRKAGLAGGRETQYF.

The chain recombines TRBV10-2 with TRBJ2-3, with D perhaps matching TRBD1 or TRBD2 (6 bases each). Germline V lookup: CDR1 WSHSY, CDR2 SAAADI. V was pared by 10 bases and J by 1 base, with 18 bases between. The CDR3 is made up of 15 amino acids. CDR3 coding DNA: TGCGCCACCACCTGGGGGGCAGAGGGCACAGATACGCAGTATTTT. It translates to CATTWGAEGTDTQYF.

This clonotype has a single count. A read error may be the cause here, since a much bigger clone is one base away. The rearrangement links TRBV19 to TRBJ1-6, with D maybe TRBD1 (5 bases). This CDR3 has 15 residues. Germline CDR1 reads LNHDA; CDR2 reads SQIVND (reference sequence). The CDR3 DNA follows: TGTGGCAGTATGGTAGGCGTGGGGCATAATTCACCCCTCCACTTT. Translated, it gives CGSMVGVGHNSPLHF.

In its sample, this clonotype was seen many times. This chain connects TRBV28 to TRBJ2-7, with unresolved D. CDR3 length equals 15 residues. V was clipped by 6 bases and J by 2 bases, with 17 bases between them. Germline values: CDR1 MDHEN, CDR2 SYDVKM. In DNA, the CDR3 is TGTGCCAGCAGCCTTGTACGGGCAGCCACCTACGAGCAGTACTTC. It specifies CASSLVRAATYEQYF.

J is TRBJ2-5 and V is TRBV11-2; 7 bases align to TRBD1. The length of the CDR3 is 14 residues. The trim removed 5 bases at V and 4 bases at J, leaving 7 bases unmatched. CDR1 is SGHAT, CDR2 FQNNGV, per germline. For the CDR3, the DNA is TGTGCCAGCAGCCCCCCCGACAGGGTAGAGACCCAGTACTTC. This sequence encodes CASSPPDRVETQYF.

This clonotype was seen repeatedly, ten times or more. The chain has TRBV6-1 and TRBJ2-3; 8 nucleotides align to TRBD2. This CDR3 region has 14 residues. V dropped 9 bases and J dropped 1; count of bases not matched to a gene: 6. Germline V gene data show CDR1 as MNHNS and CDR2 as SASEGT. CDR3 amino acids: CASRAGVRTDTQYF. Here the CDR3 DNA reads TGTGCCAGTCGAGCGGGAGTTCGCACAGATACGCAGTATTTT.

This clonotype was counted at least ten times. The chain couples TRBV19 to TRBJ2-3; D gene ambiguous. Trimming shortened V by 2 bases and J by 3 bases, and 6 bases separated the two germline ends. This CDR3 region has 13 residues. Germline loops: CDR1 LNHDA, CDR2 SQIVND (reference sequence). In DNA form, the CDR3 reads TGTGCCAGTAGTATACTCAATACAGATACGCAGTATTTT. Translating it yields CASSILNTDTQYF.

This clonotype was detected many times. The J gene is TRBJ2-5, the V gene TRBV6-1, with D unclear. CDR3 length equals 14 residues. V lost 6 bases and J 5 bases, leaving 16 bases between the germline ends. CDR1 MNHNS and CDR2 SASEGT come from the germline V gene. The CDR3 reads CASREQLNGETQYF. CDR3 bases: TGTGCCAGCAGGGAACAGCTAAATGGCGAGACCCAGTACTTC.

This clonotype has more than one count but fewer than ten. In DNA form, the CDR3 reads TGTGCCTGGGGTCGGCTAGCGGGAGACACCGGGGAGCTGTTTTTT. Translating it yields CAWGRLAGDTGELFF. This chain uses TRBV30 with TRBJ2-2, with 10 bases aligning to TRBD2. V was pared by 5 bases and J by 3 bases, with 6 bases of the junction left unmatched. Per germline, CDR1 GTSNPN and CDR2 SVGIG (reference sequence). The CDR3 is 15 residues long. The whole variable domain, remainder taken from reference TRBV30 and TRBJ2-2, is SQTIHQWPATLVQPVGSPLSLECTVEGTSNPNLYWYRQAAGRGLQLLFYSVGIGQISSEVPQNLSASRPQDRQFILSSKKLLLSDSGFYLCAWGRLAGDTGELFFGEGSRLTVL.

This clonotype was seen repeatedly, ten times or more. This chain links TRBV6-1 with TRBJ2-3; 8 nucleotides align to TRBD2. CDR1 is MNHNS, CDR2 SASEGT, per germline. V dropped 8 bases and J dropped 7; count of bases not matched to a gene: 11. CDR3 length: 14 amino acids. CDR3 protein: CASCRELAVNTQYF. DNA for the CDR3: TGTGCCAGCTGTCGGGAACTAGCGGTTAATACGCAGTATTTT.

This clonotype was seen at least ten times. CDR3 sequence reads: CASSPLPQSEQFF. The CDR3, as DNA: TGTGCCAGCTCACCACTCCCCCAGAGTGAGCAGTTCTTC. The gene calls are TRBV18 and TRBJ2-1; D ambiguous. This CDR3 spans 13 amino acids. Trimming shortened V by 1 base and J by 9 bases, and 10 bases separated the two germline ends. CDR1 is KGHSH, CDR2 LQKENI, per germline.

This clonotype was seen ten or more times. The chain has TRBV6-2 or TRBV6-3 and TRBJ2-3; the match to TRBD2 covers 14 bases. The CDR3 runs 21 residues. With 2 bases clipped from V and 2 bases from J, the junction kept 15 bases outside the gene matches. The germline V gene has CDR1 MNHEY and CDR2 SVGEGT. This CDR3 reads CASSYPRGTSGRVRHTDTQYF. Here the CDR3 DNA reads TGTGCCAGCAGTTACCCCCGCGGGACTAGCGGGAGAGTCCGGCACACAGATACGCAGTATTTT.